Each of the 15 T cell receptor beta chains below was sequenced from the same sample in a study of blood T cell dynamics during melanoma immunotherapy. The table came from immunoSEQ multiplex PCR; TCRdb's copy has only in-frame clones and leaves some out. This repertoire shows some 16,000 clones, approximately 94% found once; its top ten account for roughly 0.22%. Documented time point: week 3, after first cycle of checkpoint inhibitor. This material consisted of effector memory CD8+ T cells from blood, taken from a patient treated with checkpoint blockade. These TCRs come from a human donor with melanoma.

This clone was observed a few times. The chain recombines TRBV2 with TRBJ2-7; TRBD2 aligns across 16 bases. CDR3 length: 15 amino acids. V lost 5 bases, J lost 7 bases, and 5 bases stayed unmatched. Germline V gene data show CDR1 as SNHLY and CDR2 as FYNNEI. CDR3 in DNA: TGTGCCAGCAGTTCCGGGACTAGCGGGAGGGGGGAGCAGTACTTC. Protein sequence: CASSSGTSGRGEQYF.

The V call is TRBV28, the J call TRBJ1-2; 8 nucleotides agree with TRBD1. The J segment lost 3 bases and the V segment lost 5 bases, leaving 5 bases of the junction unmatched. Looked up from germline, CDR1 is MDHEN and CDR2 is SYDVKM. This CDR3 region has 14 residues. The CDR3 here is CASSQTGGDYGYTF. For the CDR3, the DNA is TGTGCCAGCAGTCAAACAGGGGGGGACTATGGCTACACCTTC.

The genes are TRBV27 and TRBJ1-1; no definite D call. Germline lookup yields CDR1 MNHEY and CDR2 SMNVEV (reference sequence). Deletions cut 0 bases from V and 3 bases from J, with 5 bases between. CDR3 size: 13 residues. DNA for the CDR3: TGTGCCAGCAGTTTATCGGGGTACACTGAAGCTTTCTTT. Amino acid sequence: CASSLSGYTEAFF.

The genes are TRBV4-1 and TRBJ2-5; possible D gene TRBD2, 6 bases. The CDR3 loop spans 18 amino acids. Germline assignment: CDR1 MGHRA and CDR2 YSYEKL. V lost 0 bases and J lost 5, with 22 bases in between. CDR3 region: CASSQEGQGTGVRETQYF. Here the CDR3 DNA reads TGCGCCAGCAGCCAAGAGGGGCAAGGGACGGGAGTTCGTGAGACCCAGTACTTC.

CDR3 DNA: TGTGCCAGCAGCCTAGGACTAGCGGGGGCCCAGCAGTATTTT. Its translation: CASSLGLAGAQQYF. The V gene is TRBV7-3, the J gene TRBJ2-3; 13 positions agree with TRBD2. The trim removed 5 bases at V and 11 bases at J, leaving 7 bases unmatched. The length of the CDR3 is 14 residues. Germline V CDR1 and CDR2: SGHTA, FQGTGA.

CDR3 coding DNA: TGTGCCAGCAGCTCGCTATGGCGCACCTACGAGCAGTACTTC. Protein: CASSSLWRTYEQYF. The genes are TRBV11-2 and TRBJ2-7; D is undetermined. Germline V gene lookup returns CDR1 SGHAT and CDR2 FQNNGV. The CDR3 is 14 residues long. V dropped 4 bases and J dropped 2 bases, with 12 bases sitting between them.

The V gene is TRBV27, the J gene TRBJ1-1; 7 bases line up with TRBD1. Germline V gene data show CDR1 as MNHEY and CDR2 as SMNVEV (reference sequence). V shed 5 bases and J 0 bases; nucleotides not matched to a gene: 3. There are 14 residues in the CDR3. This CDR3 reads CASSVGQMNTEAFF. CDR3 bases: TGTGCCAGCAGTGTGGGACAGATGAACACTGAAGCTTTCTTT.

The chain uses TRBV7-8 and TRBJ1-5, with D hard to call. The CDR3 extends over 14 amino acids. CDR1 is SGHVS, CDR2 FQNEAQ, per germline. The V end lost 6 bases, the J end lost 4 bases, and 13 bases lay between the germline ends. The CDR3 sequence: CASSSKDRNQPQHF. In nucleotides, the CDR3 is TGTGCCAGCAGTTCAAAAGACCGAAATCAGCCCCAGCATTTT. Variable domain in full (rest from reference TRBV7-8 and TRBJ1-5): GAGVSQSPRYKVAKRGQDVALRCDPISGHVSLFWYQQALGQGPEFLTYFQNEAQLDKSGLPSDRFFAERPEGSVSTLKIQRTQQEDSAVYLCASSSKDRNQPQHFGDGTRLSIL.

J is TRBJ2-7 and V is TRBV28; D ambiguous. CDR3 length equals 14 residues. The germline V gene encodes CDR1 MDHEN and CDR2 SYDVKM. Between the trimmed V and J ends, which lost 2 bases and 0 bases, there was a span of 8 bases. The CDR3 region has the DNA TGTGCCAGCAGTTTAACAGAGAGCTCCTACGAGCAGTACTTC. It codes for CASSLTESSYEQYF.

CDR3 nucleotide sequence: TGTGCCAGCAGTTTATCAGGCACTAGCGGGAGGCTTCAAGAGACCCAGTACTTC. Protein product: CASSLSGTSGRLQETQYF. The rearrangement uses TRBV27 and TRBJ2-5, with TRBD2 identical over 12 bases. The CDR3 totals 18 residues. CDR1 is MNHEY and CDR2 is SMNVEV in the germline V gene (reference sequence). Trimming removed 0 bases from V and 2 bases from J; junction bases left unmatched: 7.

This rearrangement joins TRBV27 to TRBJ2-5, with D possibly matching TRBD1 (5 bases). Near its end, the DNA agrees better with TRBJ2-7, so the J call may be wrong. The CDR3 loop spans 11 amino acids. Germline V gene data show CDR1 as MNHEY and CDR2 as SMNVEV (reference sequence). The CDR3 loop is CASSRGGEQYF. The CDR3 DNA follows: TGTGCCAGCTCTAGGGGTGGCGAGCAGTACTTC.

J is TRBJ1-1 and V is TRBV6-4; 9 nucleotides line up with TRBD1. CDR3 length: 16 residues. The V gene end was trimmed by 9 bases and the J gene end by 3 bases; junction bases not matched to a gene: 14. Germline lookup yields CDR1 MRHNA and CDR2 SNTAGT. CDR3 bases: TGTGCCAGGAACCAATTTCGAAGGACAGGGGACACTGAAGCTTTCTTT. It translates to CARNQFRRTGDTEAFF.

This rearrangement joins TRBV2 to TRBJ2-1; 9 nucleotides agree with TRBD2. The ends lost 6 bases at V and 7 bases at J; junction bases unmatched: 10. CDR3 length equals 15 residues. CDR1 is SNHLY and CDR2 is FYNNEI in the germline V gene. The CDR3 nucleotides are TGTGCCAGCAGGACCTCTAGCGGGACCCAGAATGAGCAGTTCTTC. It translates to CASRTSSGTQNEQFF. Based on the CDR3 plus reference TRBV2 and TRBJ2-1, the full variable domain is EPEVTQTPSHQVTQMGQEVILRCVPISNHLYFYWYRQILGQKVEFLVSFYNNEISEKSEIFDDQFSVERPDGSNFTLKIRSTKLEDSAMYFCASRTSSGTQNEQFFGPGTRLTVL.

In nucleotides, the CDR3 is TGTGCCAGCAGTGAATCAGCACCCCTCCACTTT. It encodes CASSESAPLHF. The chain joins TRBV25-1 to TRBJ1-6; no reliable D call. This CDR3 is 11 amino acids long. Germline V gene lookup returns CDR1 MGHDK and CDR2 SYGVNS. V was shortened by 1 base and J by 11 bases, with 3 bases between the two germline ends.

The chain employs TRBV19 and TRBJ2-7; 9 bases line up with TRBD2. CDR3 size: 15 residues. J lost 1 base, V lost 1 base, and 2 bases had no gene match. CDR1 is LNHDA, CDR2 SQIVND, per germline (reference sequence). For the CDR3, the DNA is TGTGCCAGTAGTATAGCAGCGGGGGGTTCCTACGAGCAGTACTTC. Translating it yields CASSIAAGGSYEQYF.